Listed below are T cell receptor beta chains from one sample, sequenced in a study of blood T cells in healthy people across ages. TCRdb itself ran the 5' RACE reads through MiXCR, one entry per CDR3 protein. Here the sample spans about 570,000 distinct CDR3 sequences, 27% being singletons. What was sequenced was blood. Receptors were obtained from a woman aged 70-85 years in good health. The CDR3 runs from the conserved cysteine through the conserved F or W. Fields, in order: clone size, D gene, J gene, V gene, CDR3 DNA, CDR3 protein. The D gene is left open where the match is weak. Size tells how often a clone was seen (once, few, many) or the class of an expanded clone, and some rows leave it out.

once TRBD1 TRBJ2-7 TRBV7-9 TGTGCCAGCAGCTTATCCCGGGACAGGGGAGGCTACGAGCAGTACTTC CASSLSRDRGGYEQYF
many NA TRBJ1-1 TRBV7-9 TGTGCCAGCAGCACACAGGGCACTGAAGCTTTCTTT CASSTQGTEAFF
NA NA TRBJ2-7 TRBV7-2 TGTGCCAGCAGCCCGGCATGGGGCTCTAACGAGCAGTACTTC CASSPAWGSNEQYF
NA NA TRBJ2-7 TRBV6-2/TRBV6-3 TGTGCCAGCAGTTACGGTGGCGCTAGCTCCTACGAGCAGTACTTC CASSYGGASSYEQYF
NA NA TRBJ1-2 TRBV7-8 TGTGCCAGCAGCGTGCAGACAGCAGGGGCGTTTGGCTACACCTTC CASSVQTAGAFGYTF
NA NA TRBJ2-7 TRBV4-1 TGCGCCAGCAGCCAAGATGAGGGGTTTCTCGAGCAGTACTTC CASSQDEGFLEQYF
NA NA TRBJ2-7 TRBV11-1 TGTGCCAGCAGCCCCCAAAACGCTGTGAGAGGGGCCTACGAGCAGTACTTC CASSPQNAVRGAYEQYF
NA TRBD1 TRBJ2-1 TRBV7-2 TGTGCCAGCAGCTTAACGGGACAGGGGAGTTATGAGCAGTTCTTC CASSLTGQGSYEQFF
NA TRBD1 TRBJ2-6 TRBV24-1 TGTGCCACCAGTGATCCACAGGGGATGGGGGCCAACGTCCTGACTTTC CATSDPQGMGANVLTF
NA NA TRBJ1-6 TRBV5-1 TGCGCCAGCAGCTTACAGTGGAATTCACCCCTCCACTTT CASSLQWNSPLHF
NA TRBD1 TRBJ1-1 TRBV5-1 TGCGCCAGCAGCTTCTCGGACAGGGATACTGAAGCTTTCTTT CASSFSDRDTEAFF
few NA TRBJ1-6 TRBV6-1 TGTGCCAGCAGTACGGGCGTAAGCTCCTATAATTCACCCCTCCACTTT CASSTGVSSYNSPLHF
NA NA TRBJ2-5 TRBV5-1 TGCGCCAGCAGGGAACAGGGAGAGACCCAGTACTTC CASREQGETQYF
few NA TRBJ2-5 TRBV7-7 TGTGCCAGCAGCTTAGAGCCACAGCGTGGGGAGACCCAGTACTTC CASSLEPQRGETQYF
NA TRBD1 TRBJ1-2 TRBV11-2 TGTGCCAGCAGCTTAGAGGCAGGGGGATATGGCTACACCTTC CASSLEAGGYGYTF
few NA TRBJ2-4 TRBV27 TGTGCCAGCAGTTTAAACGGGCCCTCAGCCAAAAACATTCAGTACTTC CASSLNGPSAKNIQYF
NA NA TRBJ2-3 TRBV10-3 TGTGCCTCGGGAGCCCCCCCGACAGATACGCAGTATTTT CASGAPPTDTQYF
NA NA TRBJ1-2 TRBV5-5 TGTGCCAGCAGCTCCGGGACTCATGGCTACACCTTC CASSSGTHGYTF
few NA TRBJ2-7 TRBV6-5 TGTGCCAGCACTAACACCGACACCTACGAGCAGTACTTC CASTNTDTYEQYF
NA NA TRBJ1-2 TRBV6-1 TGTGCCAGTACAGGGTTTGGCTACACCTTC CASTGFGYTF
NA NA TRBJ2-5 TRBV7-9 TGTGCCAGCAGCTTAGGGCCCCGGAGGCAAGAGACCCAGTACTTC CASSLGPRRQETQYF
NA TRBD1 TRBJ1-3 TRBV5-1 TGCGCCAGCAGCTCGATGACAGGGGGCGGAAACACCATATATTTT CASSSMTGGGNTIYF
NA NA TRBJ1-5 TRBV12-5 TGTGCTAGTGGTTTGGGTGTGCGGTTCAATCAGCCCCAGCATTTT CASGLGVRFNQPQHF
NA TRBD2 TRBJ2-1 TRBV7-2 TGTGCCAGCATGAGCCGTAGCGGGTTTGCCTCCTACAATGAGCAGTTCTTC CASMSRSGFASYNEQFF
NA NA TRBJ2-7 TRBV3-1 TGTGCCAGCAGCCAGCGGTCCCCAACCGGCGAGCAGTACTTC CASSQRSPTGEQYF
few TRBD2 TRBJ2-3 TRBV20-1 TGCAGTGCTAGTCTAGCGGCGGATACGCAGTATTTT CSASLAADTQYF
NA NA TRBJ2-1 TRBV2 TGTGCCAGCAGTGAAGAGGGACTTGGCACTGAGCAGTTCTTC CASSEEGLGTEQFF
NA TRBD1 TRBJ2-5 TRBV20-1 TGCAGTGCTCCCACGACAGGGGAAGAGACCCAGTACTTC CSAPTTGEETQYF
NA TRBD2 TRBJ2-1 TRBV9 TGTGCCGGCAGCGTAGCGGGACGGGATGAGCAGTTCTTC CAGSVAGRDEQFF
NA NA TRBJ2-7 TRBV20-1 TGCAGTGCTAGGGATCCCGGCGTCGAGCAGTACTTC CSARDPGVEQYF
NA TRBD1 TRBJ1-5 TRBV7-9 TGTGCCAGCAGCACGACAGGGGCTAGCAATCAGCCCCAGCATTTT CASSTTGASNQPQHF